This T cell receptor beta chain is drawn from a study of blood T cell repertoires in COVID-19. About the study: T cells, B-cell-depleted T cells, or PBMCs supplied cDNA or gDNA.

Per the study methods: Amplification from reference gene primers served as the basis for estimated nucleated cell counts. This table comes from immunoSEQ multiplex PCR, and its TCRdb copy is limited to in-frame clones, with some not included. Clone size and V and J calls were adopted from that table, with D and trimming inferred from the DNA. This repertoire shows 250,000 to 300,000 clones, around 89% found once; its top ten account for under 2.5%. This clone came up a few times. Patients at the Seattle site were enrolled during active infection and followed longitudinally. Specimen: peripheral blood. This TCR was sampled from a woman aged 60-75 years with COVID-19, enrolled during active disease.

The CDR3 bases are TGTGCCAGTATTTCCCGGAGGGGGGGCTCTGAAGCTTTCTTT. It encodes CASISRRGGSEAFF. J is TRBJ1-1 and V is TRBV19; perhaps TRBD1 as D (6 bases). Germline values: CDR1 LNHDA, CDR2 SQIVND (reference sequence). The ends were cut back, 7 bases at V and 6 bases at J, with 18 bases in the middle. This CDR3 region has 14 residues. Together with reference TRBV19 and TRBJ1-1, the CDR3 gives the full variable domain: DGGITQSPKYLFRKEGQNVTLSCEQNLNHDAMYWYRQDPGQGLRLIYYSQIVNDFQKGDIAEGYSVSREKKESFPLTVTSAQKNPTAFYLCASISRRGGSEAFFGQGTRLTVV.